The 17 T cell receptor beta chains below all came from one sample that was sequenced in a study of TIL therapy for anti-PD-1-resistant metastatic lung cancer (dated by TCRdb to about 2021). The immunoSEQ v3 hsTCRB kit was used to amplify TCR beta CDR3 regions from genomic DNA through bias-controlled multiplex PCR. In TCRdb, the immuneACCESS table is reduced to in-frame sequences with V and J assigned. These tables do not hold every clone; where another copy was compared, an unresolved V gene accounts for under half, and the others remain unexplained. This sample has fewer than 15,000 clones in its table, and about 70% of those were observed once. 9% of the sample is in the top ten clones. The sample's time point label, decoded: pre-treatment sample, taken before nivolumab and TIL therapy. The baseline tumor samples were excised metastases, mostly pleural nodules or supraclavicular lymph nodes, taken from the same resection that was used to grow TIL.

The sample consisted of tumor tissue, taken at baseline. The receptors stem from a woman aged 30 to 85 with non-small cell lung cancer.

This clone was observed a handful of times. This rearrangement joins TRBV19 to TRBJ1-4, with a weak D call TRBD1 (5 bases). The CDR3 is 15 amino acids. V dropped 6 bases and J dropped 5 bases, with 16 bases sitting between them. Germline V gene lookup returns CDR1 LNHDA and CDR2 SQIVND (reference sequence). The CDR3 DNA follows: TGTGCCAGTAGGCCCCCGGGCAGGGAGAATGAAAAACTGTTTTTT. This codes for CASRPPGRENEKLFF.

This chain uses TRBV11-1 with TRBJ2-1; TRBD2 is a possible D gene (5 bases). The CDR3 length is 13 residues. Looked up from germline, CDR1 is SGHAT and CDR2 is FQDESV (reference sequence). V was trimmed by 5 bases and J by 9 bases, leaving 14 bases between them. The CDR3 nucleotides read TGTGCCAGCAGCGCGATGAGGGTAGGTGAGCAGTTCTTC. It specifies CASSAMRVGEQFF.

This chain joins TRBV7-3 and TRBJ1-1; weak D call: TRBD1 (5 bases). The length of the CDR3 is 17 residues. Trimming removed 5 bases at V and 2 bases at J, with 21 bases between. Per germline, CDR1 SGHTA and CDR2 FQGTGA. CDR3 amino acids: CASSPSAGLGLNTEAFF. CDR3 coding DNA: TGTGCCAGCAGCCCTAGTGCGGGGTTGGGGCTAAACACTGAAGCTTTCTTT.

The V gene is TRBV18, the J gene TRBJ2-7, with TRBD2 matching over 7 bases. J gave up 3 bases and V 0 bases, and 14 bases lay outside the gene matches. This CDR3 has 18 residues. The germline V gene encodes CDR1 KGHSH and CDR2 LQKENI. CDR3 bases: TGTGCCAGCTCACCACCGAATCTAGTGGGCGGGAGTCTCTACGAGCAGTACTTC. The encoded protein is CASSPPNLVGGSLYEQYF.

The rearrangement uses TRBV18 and TRBJ1-1, with TRBD1 identical over 7 bases. CDR1 is KGHSH, CDR2 LQKENI, per germline. J lost 1 base, V lost 4 bases, and 0 bases had no gene match. CDR3 length: 13 amino acids. Written as DNA, the CDR3 is TGTGCCAGCTCACAGGGGGCGAACACTGAAGCTTTCTTT. This sequence encodes CASSQGANTEAFF.

CDR3 residues: CASSPRDGQGARSSYEQYF. CDR3 nucleotides: TGTGCCAGCAGCCCTAGGGATGGACAGGGGGCCAGAAGCTCCTACGAGCAGTACTTC. This sequence joins TRBV7-6 and TRBJ2-7, with TRBD1 matching 11 bases. The CDR3 length is 19 residues. CDR1 and CDR2 (germline): SGHVS, FNYEAQ. The V and J ends lost 5 bases and 0 bases, in that order; junction bases with no gene match: 15.

There are a few counts of this clone. The same CDR3 also results from other DNA sequences found in this sample. This rearrangement joins TRBV30 to TRBJ2-7, with D unresolved. Germline assignment: CDR1 GTSNPN and CDR2 SVGIG (reference sequence). The V gene lost 2 bases and the J gene lost 4 bases, with 6 bases spanning the gap. This CDR3 has 11 residues. The CDR3 here is CAWSLTYEQYF. CDR3 nucleotides: TGTGCCTGGAGTCTTACGTACGAGCAGTACTTC.

V gene TRBV14 combines with J gene TRBJ2-2, with unresolved D. V lost 7 bases, J lost 3 bases, and 12 bases lay in between. Germline V gene data show CDR1 as SGHDN and CDR2 as FVKESK. The CDR3 loop spans 14 amino acids. CDR3 protein: CASIPTLHTGELFF. The CDR3 DNA reads TGTGCCAGCATACCGACTTTGCACACCGGGGAGCTGTTTTTT.

The chain is built from TRBV5-1 and TRBJ1-4; 9 bases match TRBD1. Germline loops: CDR1 SGHRS, CDR2 YFSETQ. The ends lost 4 bases at V and 7 bases at J; junction bases unmatched: 5. The CDR3 length is 14 residues. CDR3 loop: CASSEGTGIEKLFF. Written as DNA, the CDR3 is TGCGCCAGCAGCGAGGGGACAGGGATTGAAAAACTGTTTTTT.

The V call is TRBV11-2, the J call TRBJ2-6; TRBD2 agrees at 7 bases. The CDR3 extends over 16 amino acids. J lost 0 bases, V lost 6 bases, and 5 bases had no gene match. Germline-derived CDR1 and CDR2 are SGHAT and FQNNGV. CDR3 sequence: CASRKSGASGANVLTF. DNA of the CDR3: TGTGCCAGCAGAAAAAGCGGGGCCTCTGGGGCCAACGTCCTGACTTTC. Complete variable domain (other parts from reference TRBV11-2 and TRBJ2-6): EAGVAQSPRYKIIEKRQSVAFWCNPISGHATLYWYQQILGQGPKLLIQFQNNGVVDDSQLPKDRFSAERLKGVDSTLKIQPAKLEDSAVYLCASRKSGASGANVLTFGAGSRLTVL.

This chain uses TRBV5-1 with TRBJ1-1; D is unclear. Germline V gene lookup returns CDR1 SGHRS and CDR2 YFSETQ. Trimming cost V 0 bases and J 2 bases, with 8 bases left between them. The CDR3 is 14 amino acids. CDR3 sequence reads: CASSLGEVNTEAFF. In DNA, the CDR3 is TGCGCCAGCAGCTTGGGCGAGGTTAACACTGAAGCTTTCTTT.

In this sample, this clone turned up a few times. This chain joins TRBV6-1 and TRBJ1-2; unclear D gene. V lost 3 bases and J lost 8, with 13 bases in between. The CDR3 is made up of 13 amino acids. Germline V gene sequence: CDR1 MNHNS, CDR2 SASEGT. The CDR3 here is CASSDQAARGYTF. The CDR3 DNA follows: TGTGCCAGCAGTGACCAGGCCGCAAGGGGCTACACCTTC.

In this sample, this clone turned up a few times. The rearrangement uses TRBV21-1 and TRBJ1-2; the table's D call of TRBD1 was not tested on the DNA. TRBV21-1 is marked as a pseudogene. This CDR3 is built from 14 residues. The DNA of the CDR3 is TGTGCCAGCCTATTGGACAGTAAGGAGTATGGCTACACCTTC. Translating gives CASLLDSKEYGYTF.

CDR3 amino acids: CASSYGRDRVTGELFF. In DNA, the CDR3 is TGTGCCAGCAGCTACGGCCGGGACAGGGTTACCGGGGAGCTGTTTTTT. V gene TRBV9 combines with J gene TRBJ2-2; 9 bases are a match to TRBD1. Per the germline V gene, CDR1 is SGDLS and CDR2 is YYNGEE. The J segment lost 5 bases and the V segment lost 4 bases, leaving 9 bases of the junction unmatched. The CDR3 length is 16 residues. The full variable domain, with the rest looked up from reference TRBV9 and TRBJ2-2, is DSGVTQTPKHLITATGQRVTLRCSPRSGDLSVYWYQQSLDQGLQFLIQYYNGEERAKGNILERFSAQQFPDLHSELNLSSLELGDSALYFCASSYGRDRVTGELFFGEGSRLTVL.

The V gene is TRBV7-2, the J gene TRBJ2-1; D is possibly TRBD2 (7 bases). Germline CDR1 is SGHTA and CDR2 is FQGNSA. The CDR3 loop spans 15 amino acids. The ends were cut back, 1 base at V and 7 bases at J, with 14 bases in the middle. CDR3: CASSLEGGLGNEQFF. CDR3 bases: TGTGCCAGCAGCTTAGAGGGGGGGCTGGGGAATGAGCAGTTCTTC.

This chain joins TRBV2 and TRBJ1-4, with 8 bases matching TRBD1. V shed 6 bases and J 7 bases; nucleotides not matched to a gene: 7. Germline lookup yields CDR1 SNHLY and CDR2 FYNNEI. This CDR3 is 14 amino acids long. The CDR3 spells CASSADRGGEKLFF. Written as DNA, the CDR3 is TGTGCCAGCAGCGCCGACAGGGGCGGTGAAAAACTGTTTTTT.

This sequence joins TRBV15 and TRBJ2-7; tentative D call: TRBD1 (5 bases). Trimming left V 3 bases short and J 2 bases short, with 8 bases between. The CDR3 length is 13 residues. Germline values: CDR1 LNHNV, CDR2 YYDKDF (reference sequence). For the CDR3, the DNA is TGTGCCACCAGCAGGACAGACACCTACGAGCAGTACTTC. It is translated as CATSRTDTYEQYF.